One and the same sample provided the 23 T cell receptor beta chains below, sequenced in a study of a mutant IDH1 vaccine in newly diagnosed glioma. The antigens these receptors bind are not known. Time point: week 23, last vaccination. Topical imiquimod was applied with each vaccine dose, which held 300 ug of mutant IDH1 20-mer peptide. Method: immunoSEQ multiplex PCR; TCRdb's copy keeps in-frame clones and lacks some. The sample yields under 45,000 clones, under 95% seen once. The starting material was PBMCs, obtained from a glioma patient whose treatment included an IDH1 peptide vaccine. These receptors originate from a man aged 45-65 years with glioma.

The CDR3 DNA sequence: TGTGCCAGCTCACCAGGGCAGACCGGCTATGGCTACACCTTC. This codes for CASSPGQTGYGYTF. The chain combines TRBV18 with TRBJ1-2; D ambiguous. The CDR3 covers 14 residues. Per the germline V gene, CDR1 is KGHSH and CDR2 is LQKENI. V lost 2 bases, J lost 4 bases, and 11 bases lay in between.

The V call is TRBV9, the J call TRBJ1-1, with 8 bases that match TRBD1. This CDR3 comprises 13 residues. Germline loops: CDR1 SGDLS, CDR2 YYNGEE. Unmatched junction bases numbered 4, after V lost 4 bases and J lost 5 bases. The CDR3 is CASSPTGDTEAFF. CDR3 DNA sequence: TGTGCCAGCAGCCCGACAGGGGATACTGAAGCTTTCTTT. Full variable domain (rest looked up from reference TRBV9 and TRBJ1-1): DSGVTQTPKHLITATGQRVTLRCSPRSGDLSVYWYQQSLDQGLQFLIQYYNGEERAKGNILERFSAQQFPDLHSELNLSSLELGDSALYFCASSPTGDTEAFFGQGTRLTVV.

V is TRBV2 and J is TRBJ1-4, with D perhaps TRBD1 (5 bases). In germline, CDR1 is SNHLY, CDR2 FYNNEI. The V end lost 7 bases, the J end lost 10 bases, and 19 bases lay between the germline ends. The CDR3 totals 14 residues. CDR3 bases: TGTGCCAGCACCAAACCGGGGTCCACAGGAAAACTGTTTTTT. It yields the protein CASTKPGSTGKLFF.

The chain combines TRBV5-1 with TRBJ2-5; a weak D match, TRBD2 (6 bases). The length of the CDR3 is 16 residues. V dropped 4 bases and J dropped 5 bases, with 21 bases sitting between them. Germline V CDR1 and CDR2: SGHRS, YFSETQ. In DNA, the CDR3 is TGCGCCAGCAGCAGCCCCCCGGGACTTCCTTGGGAGACCCAGTACTTC. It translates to CASSSPPGLPWETQYF.

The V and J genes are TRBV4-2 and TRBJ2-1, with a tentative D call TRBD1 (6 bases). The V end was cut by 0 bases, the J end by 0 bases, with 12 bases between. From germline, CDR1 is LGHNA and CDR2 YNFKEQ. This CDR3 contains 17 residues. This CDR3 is CASSQDSTGRSYNEQFF. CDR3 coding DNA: TGTGCCAGCAGCCAAGATTCCACAGGGCGCTCCTACAATGAGCAGTTCTTC.

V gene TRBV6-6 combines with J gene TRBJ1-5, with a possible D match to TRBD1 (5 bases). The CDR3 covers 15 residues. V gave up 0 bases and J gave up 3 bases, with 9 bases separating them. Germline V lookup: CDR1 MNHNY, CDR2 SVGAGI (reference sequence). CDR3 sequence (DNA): TGTGCCAGCAGTTACTCCCAGGGTACCAATCAGCCCCAGCATTTT. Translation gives CASSYSQGTNQPQHF.

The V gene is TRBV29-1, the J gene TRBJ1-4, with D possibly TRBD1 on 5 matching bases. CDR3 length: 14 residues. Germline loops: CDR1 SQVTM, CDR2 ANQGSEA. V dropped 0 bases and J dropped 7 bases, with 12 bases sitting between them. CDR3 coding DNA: TGCAGCGTTGAAGATGGGGGGGGACTTGAAAAACTGTTTTTT. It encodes CSVEDGGGLEKLFF.

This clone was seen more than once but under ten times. The CDR3 DNA reads TGTGCCAGCAAGGAGGGGCCCTATTATGGCTACACCTTC. Protein sequence: CASKEGPYYGYTF. The chain carries TRBV2 and TRBJ1-2, with a possible D match to TRBD1 (5 bases). Germline CDR1 is SNHLY and CDR2 is FYNNEI. Trimming took 7 bases from V and 5 from J, leaving 14 bases between them. This CDR3 comprises 13 residues.

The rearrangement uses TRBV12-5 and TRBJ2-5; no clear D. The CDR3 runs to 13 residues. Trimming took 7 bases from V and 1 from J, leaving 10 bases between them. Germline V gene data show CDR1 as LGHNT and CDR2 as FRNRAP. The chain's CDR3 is CASAPLLQETQYF. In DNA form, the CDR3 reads TGTGCTAGTGCCCCCCTCCTCCAAGAGACCCAGTACTTC.

The CDR3 coding sequence is TGTGCCAGCAGCGTCGACCCAGGGGATCGCAAAAACATTCAGTACTTC. Translating gives CASSVDPGDRKNIQYF. The chain is built from TRBV9 and TRBJ2-4; possibly TRBD1 for D (6 bases). The CDR3 totals 16 residues. The V end was cut by 2 bases, the J end by 3 bases, with 15 bases between. CDR1 is SGDLS, CDR2 YYNGEE, per germline.

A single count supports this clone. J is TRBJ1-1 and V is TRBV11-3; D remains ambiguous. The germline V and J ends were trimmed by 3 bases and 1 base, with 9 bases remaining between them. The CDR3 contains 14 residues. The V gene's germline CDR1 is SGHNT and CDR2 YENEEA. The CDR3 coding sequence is TGTGCCAGCAGCTTCCGGGCAACGAACACTGAAGCTTTCTTT. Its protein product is CASSFRATNTEAFF.

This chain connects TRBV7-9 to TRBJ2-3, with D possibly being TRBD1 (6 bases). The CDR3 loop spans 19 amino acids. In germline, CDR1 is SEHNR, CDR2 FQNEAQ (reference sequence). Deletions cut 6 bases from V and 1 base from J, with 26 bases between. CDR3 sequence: CASRRLTTGPEVGTDTQYF. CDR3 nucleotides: TGTGCCAGCAGACGATTAACTACAGGGCCTGAGGTAGGCACAGATACGCAGTATTTT.

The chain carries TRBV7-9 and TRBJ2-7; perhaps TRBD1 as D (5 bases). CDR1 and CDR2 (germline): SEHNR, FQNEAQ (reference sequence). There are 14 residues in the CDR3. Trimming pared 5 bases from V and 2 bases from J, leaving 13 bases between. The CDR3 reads CASSLNRFPYEQYF. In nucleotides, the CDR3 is TGTGCCAGCAGCCTCAACAGGTTCCCCTACGAGCAGTACTTC.

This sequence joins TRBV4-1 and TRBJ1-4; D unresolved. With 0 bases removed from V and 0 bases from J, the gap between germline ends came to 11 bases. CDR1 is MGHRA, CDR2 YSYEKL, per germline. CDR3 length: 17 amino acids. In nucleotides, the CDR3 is TGCGCCAGCAGCCAAGATACGGAAAAGACAACTAATGAAAAACTGTTTTTT. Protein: CASSQDTEKTTNEKLFF.

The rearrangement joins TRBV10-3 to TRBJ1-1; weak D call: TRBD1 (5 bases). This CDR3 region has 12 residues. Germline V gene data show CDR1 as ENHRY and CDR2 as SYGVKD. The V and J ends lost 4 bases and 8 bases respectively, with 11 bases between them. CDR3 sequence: CAISVPRGEAFF. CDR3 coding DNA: TGTGCCATCAGTGTCCCACGGGGGGAAGCTTTCTTT.

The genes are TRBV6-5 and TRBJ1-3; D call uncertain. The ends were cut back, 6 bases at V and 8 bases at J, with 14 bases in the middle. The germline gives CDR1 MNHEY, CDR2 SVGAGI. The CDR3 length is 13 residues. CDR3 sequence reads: CASSDPTGYTIYF. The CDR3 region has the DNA TGTGCCAGCAGCGACCCTACCGGATACACCATATATTTT.

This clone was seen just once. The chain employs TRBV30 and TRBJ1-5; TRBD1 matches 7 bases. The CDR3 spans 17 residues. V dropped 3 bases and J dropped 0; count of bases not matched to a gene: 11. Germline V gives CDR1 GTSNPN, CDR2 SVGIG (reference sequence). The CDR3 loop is CAWSQNRGSYSNQPQHF. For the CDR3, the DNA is TGTGCCTGGAGCCAAAACAGGGGATCTTATAGCAATCAGCCCCAGCATTTT.

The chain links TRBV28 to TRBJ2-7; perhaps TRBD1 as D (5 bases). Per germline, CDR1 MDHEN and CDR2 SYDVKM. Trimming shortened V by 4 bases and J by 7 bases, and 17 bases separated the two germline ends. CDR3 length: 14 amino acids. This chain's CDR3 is CASSSSSREGEQYF. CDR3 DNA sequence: TGTGCCAGCAGTTCCTCGAGCAGGGAAGGAGAGCAGTACTTC.

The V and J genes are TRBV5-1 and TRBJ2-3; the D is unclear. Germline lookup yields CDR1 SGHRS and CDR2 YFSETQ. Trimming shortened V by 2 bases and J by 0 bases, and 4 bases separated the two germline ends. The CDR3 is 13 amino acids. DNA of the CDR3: TGCGCCAGCAGCTTCGGCAGCACAGATACGCAGTATTTT. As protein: CASSFGSTDTQYF.

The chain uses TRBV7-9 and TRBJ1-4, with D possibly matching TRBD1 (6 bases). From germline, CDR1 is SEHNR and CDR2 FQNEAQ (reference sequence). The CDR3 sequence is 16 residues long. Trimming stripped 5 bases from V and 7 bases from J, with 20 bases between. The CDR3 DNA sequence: TGTGCCAGCAGCCTAAAGCCTCTAAGGGGGGGTGAAAAACTGTTTTTT. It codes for CASSLKPLRGGEKLFF.

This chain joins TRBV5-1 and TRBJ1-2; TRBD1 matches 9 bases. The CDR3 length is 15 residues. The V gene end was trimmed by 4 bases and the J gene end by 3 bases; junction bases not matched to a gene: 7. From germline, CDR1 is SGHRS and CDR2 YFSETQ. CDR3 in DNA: TGCGCCAGCAGCGGGAAGGGACAGGGAGACTATGGCTACACCTTC. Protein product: CASSGKGQGDYGYTF. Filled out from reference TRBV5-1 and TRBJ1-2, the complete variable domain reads KAGVTQTPRYLIKTRGQQVTLSCSPISGHRSVSWYQQTPGQGLQFLFEYFSETQRNKGNFPGRFSGRQFSNSRSEMNVSTLELGDSALYLCASSGKGQGDYGYTFGSGTRLTVV.

The CDR3 loop is CAAQGRGQDEQYF. CDR3 in DNA: TGTGCCGCCCAGGGGCGGGGGCAGGACGAGCAGTACTTC. The chain links TRBV28 to TRBJ2-7; possibly TRBD2 for D (7 bases). CDR1 is MDHEN, CDR2 SYDVKM, per germline. The CDR3 has 13 residues. V lost 11 bases, J lost 5 bases, and 19 bases lay in between. The complete variable domain, with remaining parts taken from reference TRBV28 and TRBJ2-7, reads DVKVTQSSRYLVKRTGEKVFLECVQDMDHENMFWYRQDPGLGLRLIYFSYDVKMKEKGDIPEGYSVSREKKERFSLILESASTNQTSMYLCAAQGRGQDEQYFGPGTRLTVT.

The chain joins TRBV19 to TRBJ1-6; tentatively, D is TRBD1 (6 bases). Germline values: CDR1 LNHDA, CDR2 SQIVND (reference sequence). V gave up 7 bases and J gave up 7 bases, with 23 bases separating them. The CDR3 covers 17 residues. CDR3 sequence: CASNSPSGDLGNSPLHF. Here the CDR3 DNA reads TGTGCCAGTAATTCCCCATCAGGGGATCTGGGGAATTCACCCCTCCACTTT.